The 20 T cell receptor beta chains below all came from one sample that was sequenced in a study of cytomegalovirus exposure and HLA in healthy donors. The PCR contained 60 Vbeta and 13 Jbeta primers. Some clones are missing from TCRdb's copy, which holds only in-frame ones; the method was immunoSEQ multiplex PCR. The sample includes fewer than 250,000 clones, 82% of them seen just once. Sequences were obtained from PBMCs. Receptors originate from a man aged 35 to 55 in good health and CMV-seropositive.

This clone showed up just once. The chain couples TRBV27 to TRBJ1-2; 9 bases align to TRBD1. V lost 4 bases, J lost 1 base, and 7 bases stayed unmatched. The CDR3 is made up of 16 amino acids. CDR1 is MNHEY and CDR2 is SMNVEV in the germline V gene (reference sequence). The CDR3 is CASSSTGQGFNYGYTF. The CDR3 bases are TGTGCCAGCAGTTCCACGGGACAGGGCTTTAACTATGGCTACACCTTC.

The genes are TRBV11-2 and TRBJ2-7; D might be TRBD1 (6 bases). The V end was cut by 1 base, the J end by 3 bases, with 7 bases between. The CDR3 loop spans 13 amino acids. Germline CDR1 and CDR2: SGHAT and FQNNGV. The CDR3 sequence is CASSLAGDYEQYV. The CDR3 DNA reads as TGTGCCAGCAGCTTAGCAGGGGACTACGAGCAGTACGTC.

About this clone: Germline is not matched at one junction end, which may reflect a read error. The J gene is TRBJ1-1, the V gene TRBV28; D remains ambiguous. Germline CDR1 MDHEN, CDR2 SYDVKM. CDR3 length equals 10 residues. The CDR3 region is CASSAAGSSF. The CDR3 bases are TGTGCCAGCAGTGCAGCCGGGAGCAGCTTT.

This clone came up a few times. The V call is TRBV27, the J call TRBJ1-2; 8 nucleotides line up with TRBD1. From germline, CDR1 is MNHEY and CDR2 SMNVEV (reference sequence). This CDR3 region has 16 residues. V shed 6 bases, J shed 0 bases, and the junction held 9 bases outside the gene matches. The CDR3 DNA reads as TGTGCCAGCAGGCAACAGGGGGATCTGTCTAACTATGGCTACACCTTC. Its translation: CASRQQGDLSNYGYTF.

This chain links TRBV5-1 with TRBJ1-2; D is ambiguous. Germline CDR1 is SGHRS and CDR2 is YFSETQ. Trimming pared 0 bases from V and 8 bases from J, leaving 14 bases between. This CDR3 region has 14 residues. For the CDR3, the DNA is TGCGCCAGCAGCTTGGGACCGTCCTCGGGGGGCTACACCTTC. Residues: CASSLGPSSGGYTF.

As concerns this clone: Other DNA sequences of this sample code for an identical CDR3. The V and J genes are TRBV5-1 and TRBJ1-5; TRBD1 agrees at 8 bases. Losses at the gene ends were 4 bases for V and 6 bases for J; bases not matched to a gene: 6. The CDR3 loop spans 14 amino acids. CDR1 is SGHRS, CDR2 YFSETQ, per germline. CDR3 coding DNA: TGCGCCAGCAGCCCCGGACAGGGTGGTCAGCCCCAGCATTTT. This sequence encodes CASSPGQGGQPQHF.

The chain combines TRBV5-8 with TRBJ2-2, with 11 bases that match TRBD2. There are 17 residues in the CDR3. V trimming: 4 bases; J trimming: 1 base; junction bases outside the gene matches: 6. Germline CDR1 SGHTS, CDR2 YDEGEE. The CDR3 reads CASSPGGTSGNTGELFF. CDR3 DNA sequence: TGTGCCAGCAGCCCCGGGGGGACTAGCGGGAACACCGGGGAGCTGTTTTTT.

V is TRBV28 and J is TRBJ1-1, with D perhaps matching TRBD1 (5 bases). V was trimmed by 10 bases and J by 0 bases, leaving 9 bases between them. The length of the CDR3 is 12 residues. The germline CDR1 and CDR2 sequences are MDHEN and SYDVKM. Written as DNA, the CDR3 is TGTGCCACCGGGGGAGTGAACACTGAAGCTTTCTTT. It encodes CATGGVNTEAFF.

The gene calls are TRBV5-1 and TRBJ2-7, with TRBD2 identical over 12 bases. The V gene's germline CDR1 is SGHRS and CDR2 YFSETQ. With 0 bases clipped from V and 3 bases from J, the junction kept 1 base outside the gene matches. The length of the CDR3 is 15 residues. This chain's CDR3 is CASSLGLAGDYEQYV. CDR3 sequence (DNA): TGCGCCAGCAGCTTGGGACTAGCGGGAGACTACGAGCAGTACGTC.

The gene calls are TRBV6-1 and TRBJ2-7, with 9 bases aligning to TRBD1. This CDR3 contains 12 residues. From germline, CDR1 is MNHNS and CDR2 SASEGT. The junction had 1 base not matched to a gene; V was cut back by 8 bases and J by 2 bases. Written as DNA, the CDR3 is TGTGCCAGCCGGGACAGGGCCTACGAGCAGTACTTC. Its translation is CASRDRAYEQYF.

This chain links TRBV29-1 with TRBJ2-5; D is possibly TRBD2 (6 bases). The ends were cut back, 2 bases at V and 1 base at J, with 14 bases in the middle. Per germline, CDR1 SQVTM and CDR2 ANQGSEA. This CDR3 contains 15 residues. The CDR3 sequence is CSVESGGSSQETQYF. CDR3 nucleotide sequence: TGCAGCGTTGAAAGTGGGGGGAGCTCCCAAGAGACCCAGTACTTC.

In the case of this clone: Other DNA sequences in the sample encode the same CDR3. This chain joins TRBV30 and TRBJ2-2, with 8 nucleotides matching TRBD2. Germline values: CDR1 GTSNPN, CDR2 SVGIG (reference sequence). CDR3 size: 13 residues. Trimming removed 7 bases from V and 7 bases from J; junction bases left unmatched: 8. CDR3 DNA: TGTGCCTACGCGACTAGCGCTTACGGGGAGCTGTTTTTT. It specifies CAYATSAYGELFF.

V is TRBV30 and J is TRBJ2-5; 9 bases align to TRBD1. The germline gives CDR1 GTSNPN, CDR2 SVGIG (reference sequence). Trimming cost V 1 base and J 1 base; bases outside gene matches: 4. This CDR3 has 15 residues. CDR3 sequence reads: CAWSAGTGFQETQYF. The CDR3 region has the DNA TGTGCCTGGAGTGCCGGGACAGGGTTCCAAGAGACCCAGTACTTC.

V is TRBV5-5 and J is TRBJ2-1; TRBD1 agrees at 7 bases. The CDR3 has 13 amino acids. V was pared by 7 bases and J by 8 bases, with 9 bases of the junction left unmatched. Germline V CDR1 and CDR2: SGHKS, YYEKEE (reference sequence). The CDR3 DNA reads TGTGCCAGCGGGGACAGAGGCCCCGATGAGCAGTTCTTC. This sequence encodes CASGDRGPDEQFF.

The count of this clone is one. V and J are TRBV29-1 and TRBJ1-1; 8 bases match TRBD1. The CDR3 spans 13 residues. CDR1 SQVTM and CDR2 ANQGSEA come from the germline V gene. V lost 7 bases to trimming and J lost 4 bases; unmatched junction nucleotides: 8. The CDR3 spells CSGGQGQGTEAFF. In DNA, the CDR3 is TGCAGCGGCGGTCAAGGACAGGGCACTGAAGCTTTCTTT.

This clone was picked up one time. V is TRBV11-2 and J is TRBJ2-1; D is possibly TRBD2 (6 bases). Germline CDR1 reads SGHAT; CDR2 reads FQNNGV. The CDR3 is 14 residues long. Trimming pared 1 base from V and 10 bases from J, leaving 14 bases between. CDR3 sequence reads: CASSLGETRREQFF. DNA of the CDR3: TGTGCCAGCAGCTTAGGCGAGACTAGGAGGGAGCAGTTCTTC.

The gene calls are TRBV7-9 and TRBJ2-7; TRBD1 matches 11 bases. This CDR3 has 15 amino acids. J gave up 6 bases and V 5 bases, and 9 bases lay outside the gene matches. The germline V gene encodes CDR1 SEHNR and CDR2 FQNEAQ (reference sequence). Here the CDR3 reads CASSTKPGQGVEQYF. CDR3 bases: TGTGCCAGCAGCACAAAACCGGGACAGGGGGTCGAGCAGTACTTC.

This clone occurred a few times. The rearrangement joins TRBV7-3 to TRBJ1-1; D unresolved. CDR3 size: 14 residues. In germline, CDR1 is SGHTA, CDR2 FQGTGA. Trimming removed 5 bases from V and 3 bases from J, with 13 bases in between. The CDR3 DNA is TGTGCCAGCAGCCCAACGGAGGCGCACACTGAAGCTTTCTTT. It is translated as CASSPTEAHTEAFF.

The CDR3 nucleotides are TGCGCCAGCAGCTTTTCGCTAGCGAAGAGCTCCTACAATGAGCAGTTCTTC. Translated, it gives CASSFSLAKSSYNEQFF. V gene TRBV5-1 combines with J gene TRBJ2-1; a possible D gene is TRBD2 (6 bases). V was trimmed by 2 bases and J by 0 bases, leaving 15 bases between them. CDR1 and CDR2 (germline): SGHRS, YFSETQ. The CDR3 has 17 residues.

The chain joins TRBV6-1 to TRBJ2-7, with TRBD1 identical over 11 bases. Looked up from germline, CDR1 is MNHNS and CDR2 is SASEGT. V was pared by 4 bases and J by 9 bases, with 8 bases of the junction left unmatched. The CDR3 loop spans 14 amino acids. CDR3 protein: CASSGTGGGGAQYV. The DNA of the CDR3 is TGTGCCAGCAGTGGGACAGGGGGCGGAGGGGCGCAGTACGTC.